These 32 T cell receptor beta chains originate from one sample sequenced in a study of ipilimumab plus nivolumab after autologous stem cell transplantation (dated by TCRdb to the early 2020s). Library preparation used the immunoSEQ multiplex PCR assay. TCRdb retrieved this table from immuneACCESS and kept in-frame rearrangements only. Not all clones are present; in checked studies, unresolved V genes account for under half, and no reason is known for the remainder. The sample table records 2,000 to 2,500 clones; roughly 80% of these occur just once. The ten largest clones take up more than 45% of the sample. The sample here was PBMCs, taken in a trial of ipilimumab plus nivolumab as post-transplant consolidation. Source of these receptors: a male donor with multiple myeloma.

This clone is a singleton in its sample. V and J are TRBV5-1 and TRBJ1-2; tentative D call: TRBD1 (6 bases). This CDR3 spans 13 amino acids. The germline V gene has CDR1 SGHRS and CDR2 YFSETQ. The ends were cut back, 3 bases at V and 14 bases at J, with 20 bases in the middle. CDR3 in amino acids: CASSSDRGQGRTF. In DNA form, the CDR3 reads TGCGCCAGCAGCTCGGACAGAGGCCAAGGAAGAACCTTC.

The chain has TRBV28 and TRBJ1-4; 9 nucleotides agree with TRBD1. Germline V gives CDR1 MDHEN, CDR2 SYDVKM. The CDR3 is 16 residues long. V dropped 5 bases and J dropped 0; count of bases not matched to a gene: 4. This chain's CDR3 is CASSLRQGATNEKLFF. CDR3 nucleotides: TGTGCCAGCAGTCTACGACAGGGGGCAACTAATGAAAAACTGTTTTTT.

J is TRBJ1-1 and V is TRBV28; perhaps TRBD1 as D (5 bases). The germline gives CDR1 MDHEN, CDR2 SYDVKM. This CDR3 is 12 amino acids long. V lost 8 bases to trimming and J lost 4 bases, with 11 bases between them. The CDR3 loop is CASGLGVTEAFF. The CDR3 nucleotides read TGTGCCAGCGGGTTAGGGGTCACTGAAGCTTTCTTT. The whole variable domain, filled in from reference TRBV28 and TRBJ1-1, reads DVKVTQSSRYLVKRTGEKVFLECVQDMDHENMFWYRQDPGLGLRLIYFSYDVKMKEKGDIPEGYSVSREKKERFSLILESASTNQTSMYLCASGLGVTEAFFGQGTRLTVV.

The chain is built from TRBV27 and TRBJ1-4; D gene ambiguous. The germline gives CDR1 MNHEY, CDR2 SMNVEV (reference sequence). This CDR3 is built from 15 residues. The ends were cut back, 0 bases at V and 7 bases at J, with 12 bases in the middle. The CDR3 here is CASSLSRVEGEKLFF. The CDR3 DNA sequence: TGTGCCAGCAGTTTATCGAGGGTAGAGGGTGAAAAACTGTTTTTT.

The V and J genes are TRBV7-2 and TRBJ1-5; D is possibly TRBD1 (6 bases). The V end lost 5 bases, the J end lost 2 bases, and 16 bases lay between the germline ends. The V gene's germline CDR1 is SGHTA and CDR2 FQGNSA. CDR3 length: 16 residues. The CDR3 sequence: CASSPETGLGNQPQHF. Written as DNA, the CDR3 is TGTGCCAGCAGCCCCGAGACAGGACTGGGCAATCAGCCCCAGCATTTT.

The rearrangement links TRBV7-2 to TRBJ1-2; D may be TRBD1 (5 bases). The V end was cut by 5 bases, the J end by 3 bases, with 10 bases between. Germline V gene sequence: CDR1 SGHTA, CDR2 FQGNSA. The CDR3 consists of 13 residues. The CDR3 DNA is TGTGCCAGCAGCCTGGGGGACGACTATGGCTACACCTTC. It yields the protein CASSLGDDYGYTF.

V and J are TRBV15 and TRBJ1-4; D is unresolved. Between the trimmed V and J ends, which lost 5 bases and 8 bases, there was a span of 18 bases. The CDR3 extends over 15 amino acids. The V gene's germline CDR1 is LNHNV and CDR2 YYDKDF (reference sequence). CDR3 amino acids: CATSRLGSIGEKLFF. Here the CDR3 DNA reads TGTGCCACCAGCCGCTTAGGGTCCATTGGCGAAAAACTGTTTTTT.

CDR3 loop: CASSLPQGLDQPQHF. CDR3 coding DNA: TGTGCCAGCAGCTTACCGCAGGGCTTGGATCAGCCCCAGCATTTT. The chain combines TRBV11-2 with TRBJ1-5; perhaps TRBD1 as D (5 bases). The V end lost 2 bases, the J end lost 5 bases, and 13 bases lay between the germline ends. Germline CDR1 and CDR2: SGHAT and FQNNGV. CDR3 length equals 15 residues. Drawing the rest from reference TRBV11-2 and TRBJ1-5, the complete variable domain is EAGVAQSPRYKIIEKRQSVAFWCNPISGHATLYWYQQILGQGPKLLIQFQNNGVVDDSQLPKDRFSAERLKGVDSTLKIQPAKLEDSAVYLCASSLPQGLDQPQHFGDGTRLSIL.

This CDR3 is CASSLNTDRGAEAFF. CDR3 nucleotide sequence: TGTGCCAGCAGCTTGAACACGGACAGGGGGGCTGAAGCTTTCTTT. The chain couples TRBV5-4 to TRBJ1-1; 10 bases agree with TRBD1. This CDR3 is 15 amino acids long. In germline, CDR1 is SGHNT, CDR2 YYREEE (reference sequence). V lost 1 base to trimming and J lost 6 bases; unmatched junction nucleotides: 6.

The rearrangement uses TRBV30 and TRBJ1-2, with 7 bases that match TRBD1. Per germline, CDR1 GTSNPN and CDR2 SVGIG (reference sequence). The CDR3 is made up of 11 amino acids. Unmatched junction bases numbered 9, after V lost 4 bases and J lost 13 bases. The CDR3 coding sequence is TGTGCCTGGACCGGGACAGCCCAACCCACCTTC. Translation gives CAWTGTAQPTF.

CDR3 region: CASSPGTGAEQYF. DNA for the CDR3: TGCGCCAGCAGCCCCGGGACAGGGGCCGAGCAGTACTTC. The genes are TRBV5-1 and TRBJ2-7; the match to TRBD1 covers 10 bases. The V segment lost 4 bases and the J segment 6 bases; nucleotides outside the gene matches: 4. Germline loops: CDR1 SGHRS, CDR2 YFSETQ. The CDR3 extends over 13 amino acids.

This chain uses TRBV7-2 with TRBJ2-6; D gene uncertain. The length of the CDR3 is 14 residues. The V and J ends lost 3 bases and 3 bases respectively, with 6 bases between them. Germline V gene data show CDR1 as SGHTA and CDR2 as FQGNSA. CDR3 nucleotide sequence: TGTGCCAGCAGCTTGGTGGGTGGGGCCAACGTCCTGACTTTC. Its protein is CASSLVGGANVLTF.

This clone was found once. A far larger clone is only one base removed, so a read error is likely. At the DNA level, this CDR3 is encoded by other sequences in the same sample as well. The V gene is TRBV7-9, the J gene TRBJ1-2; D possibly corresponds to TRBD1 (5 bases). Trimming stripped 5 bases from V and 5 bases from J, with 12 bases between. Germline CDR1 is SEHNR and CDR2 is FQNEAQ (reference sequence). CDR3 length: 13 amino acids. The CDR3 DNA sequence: TGTGCCAGCAGCCCAGGAGGGGAGTATGGCTACACCTTC. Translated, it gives CASSPGGEYGYTF.

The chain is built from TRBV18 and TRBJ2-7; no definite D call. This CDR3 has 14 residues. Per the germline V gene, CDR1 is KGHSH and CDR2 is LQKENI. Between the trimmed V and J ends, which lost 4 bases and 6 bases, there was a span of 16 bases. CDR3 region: CASSLRTLPGEQYF. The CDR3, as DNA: TGTGCCAGCTCACTCCGGACCCTACCTGGCGAGCAGTACTTC.

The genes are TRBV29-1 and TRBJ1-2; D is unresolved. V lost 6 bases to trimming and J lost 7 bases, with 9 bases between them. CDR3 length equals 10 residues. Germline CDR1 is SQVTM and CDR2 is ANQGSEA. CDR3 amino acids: CSVRESGYTF. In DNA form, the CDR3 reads TGCAGCGTCCGAGAGAGTGGCTACACCTTC.

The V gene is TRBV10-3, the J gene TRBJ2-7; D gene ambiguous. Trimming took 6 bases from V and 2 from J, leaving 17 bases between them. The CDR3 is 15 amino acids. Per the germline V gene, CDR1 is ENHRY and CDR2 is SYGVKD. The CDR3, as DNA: TGTGCCATCAGAGGCTCGTCCGCGGCTACCTACGAGCAGTACTTC. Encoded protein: CAIRGSSAATYEQYF.

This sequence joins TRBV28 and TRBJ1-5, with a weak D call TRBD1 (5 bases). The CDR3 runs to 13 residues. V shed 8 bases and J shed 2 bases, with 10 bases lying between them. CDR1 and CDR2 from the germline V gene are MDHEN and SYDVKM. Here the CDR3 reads CASAQVGNQPQHF. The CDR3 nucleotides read TGTGCCAGCGCACAGGTGGGCAATCAGCCCCAGCATTTT.

CDR3: CATAGIGELFF. Written as DNA, the CDR3 is TGTGCCACGGCAGGGATCGGGGAGCTGTTTTTT. The chain is built from TRBV6-5 and TRBJ2-2; D is perhaps TRBD1 (5 bases). The CDR3 consists of 11 residues. Germline CDR1 MNHEY, CDR2 SVGAGI. The V and J ends lost 10 bases and 7 bases respectively, with 10 bases between them.

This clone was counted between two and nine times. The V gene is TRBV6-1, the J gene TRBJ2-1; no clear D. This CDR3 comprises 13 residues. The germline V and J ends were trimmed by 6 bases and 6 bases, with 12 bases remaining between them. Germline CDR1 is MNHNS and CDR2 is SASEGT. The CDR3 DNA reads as TGTGCCAGCAGGACCAAATGGAGCAATGAGCAGTTCTTC. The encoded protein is CASRTKWSNEQFF.

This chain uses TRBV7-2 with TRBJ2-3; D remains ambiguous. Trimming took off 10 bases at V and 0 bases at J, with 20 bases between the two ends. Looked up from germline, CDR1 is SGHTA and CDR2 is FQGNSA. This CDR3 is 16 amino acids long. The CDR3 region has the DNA TGTGCCACCGGACCCCTCAGACGTGCTAGCACAGATACGCAGTATTTT. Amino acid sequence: CATGPLRRASTDTQYF.

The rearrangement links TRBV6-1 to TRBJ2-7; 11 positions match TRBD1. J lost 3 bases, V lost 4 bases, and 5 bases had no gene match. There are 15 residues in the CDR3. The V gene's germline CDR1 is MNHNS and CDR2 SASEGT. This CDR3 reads CASSAGTGGGYEQYF. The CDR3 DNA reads TGTGCCAGCAGTGCCGGGACAGGGGGAGGCTACGAGCAGTACTTC.

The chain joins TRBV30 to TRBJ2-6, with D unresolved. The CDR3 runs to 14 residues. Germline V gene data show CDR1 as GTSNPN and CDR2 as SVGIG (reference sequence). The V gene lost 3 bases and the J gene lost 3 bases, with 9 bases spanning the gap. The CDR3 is CAWREAYGANVLTF. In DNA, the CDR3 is TGTGCCTGGAGGGAAGCGTATGGGGCCAACGTCCTGACTTTC.

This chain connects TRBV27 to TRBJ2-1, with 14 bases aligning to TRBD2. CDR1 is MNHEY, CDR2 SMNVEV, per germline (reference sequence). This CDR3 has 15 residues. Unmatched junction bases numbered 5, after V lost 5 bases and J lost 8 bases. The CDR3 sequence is CASSLGLAGADEQFF. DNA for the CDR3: TGTGCCAGCAGTCTGGGACTAGCGGGAGCGGATGAGCAGTTCTTC.

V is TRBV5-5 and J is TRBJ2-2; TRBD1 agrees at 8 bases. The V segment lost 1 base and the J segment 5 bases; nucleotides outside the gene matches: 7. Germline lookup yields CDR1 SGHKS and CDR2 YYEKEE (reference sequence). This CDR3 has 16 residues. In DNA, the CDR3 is TGTGCCAGCAGCTTGCCCTGGACAGGGAGGACCGGGGAGCTGTTTTTT. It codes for CASSLPWTGRTGELFF.

CDR3 DNA sequence: TGCGCCAGCAGCCAACTGACTAGCGGGAGGCGTGAGCAGTACTTC. Translation gives CASSQLTSGRREQYF. The V and J genes are TRBV4-3 and TRBJ2-7; 13 positions agree with TRBD2. V lost 2 bases, J lost 7 bases, and 5 bases stayed unmatched. This CDR3 has 15 residues. Looked up from germline, CDR1 is LGHNA and CDR2 is YSLEER.

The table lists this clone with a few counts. The CDR3 here is CASSLRTGRETQYF. The CDR3 DNA reads as TGTGCCAGCAGCCTTCGGACAGGGCGGGAGACCCAGTACTTC. The chain couples TRBV7-2 to TRBJ2-5, with 8 bases identical to TRBD1. The V segment lost 5 bases and the J segment 5 bases; nucleotides outside the gene matches: 7. Germline V gene data show CDR1 as SGHTA and CDR2 as FQGNSA. The CDR3 length is 14 residues.

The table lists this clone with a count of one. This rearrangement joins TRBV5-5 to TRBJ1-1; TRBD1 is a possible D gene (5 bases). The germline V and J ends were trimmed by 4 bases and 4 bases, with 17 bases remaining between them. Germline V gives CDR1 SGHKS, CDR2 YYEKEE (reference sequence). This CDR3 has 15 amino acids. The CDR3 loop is CASSPEQAVGTEAFF. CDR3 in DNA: TGTGCCAGCAGCCCAGAACAGGCGGTTGGCACTGAAGCTTTCTTT.

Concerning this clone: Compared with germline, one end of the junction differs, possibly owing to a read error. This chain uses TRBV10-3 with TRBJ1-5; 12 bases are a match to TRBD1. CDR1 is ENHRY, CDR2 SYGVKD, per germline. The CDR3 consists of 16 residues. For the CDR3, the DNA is TGTGCCAGCAGTGCCCGGGACAGGGGGCTCAATCAGCCCCAGCATTTT. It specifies CASSARDRGLNQPQHF.

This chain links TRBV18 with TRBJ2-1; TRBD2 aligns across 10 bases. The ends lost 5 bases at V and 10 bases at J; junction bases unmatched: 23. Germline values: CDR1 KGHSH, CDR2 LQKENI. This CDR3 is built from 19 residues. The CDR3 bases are TGTGCCAGCTCAGGTCGACAGGGAAGTCGGCTAGCGGGAGTTCAGGAGCAGTTCTTC. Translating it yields CASSGRQGSRLAGVQEQFF. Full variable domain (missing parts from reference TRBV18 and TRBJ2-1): NAGVMQNPRHLVRRRGQEARLRCSPMKGHSHVYWYRQLPEEGLKFMVYLQKENIIDESGMPKERFSAEFPKEGPSILRIQQVVRGDSAAYFCASSGRQGSRLAGVQEQFFGPGTRLTVL.

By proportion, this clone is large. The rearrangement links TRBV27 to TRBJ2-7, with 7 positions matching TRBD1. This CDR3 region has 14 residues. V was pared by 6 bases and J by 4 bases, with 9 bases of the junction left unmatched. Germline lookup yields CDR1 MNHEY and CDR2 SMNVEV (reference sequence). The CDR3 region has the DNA TGTGCCAGCAGCCGGGGACAGATCCCTTACGAGCAGTACTTC. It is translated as CASSRGQIPYEQYF.

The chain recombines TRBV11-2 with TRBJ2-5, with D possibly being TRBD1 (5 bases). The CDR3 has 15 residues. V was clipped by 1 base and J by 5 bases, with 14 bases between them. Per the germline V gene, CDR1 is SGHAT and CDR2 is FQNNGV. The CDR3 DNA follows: TGTGCCAGCAGCTTAGGTCAGGGTGAATCGGAGACCCAGTACTTC. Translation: CASSLGQGESETQYF. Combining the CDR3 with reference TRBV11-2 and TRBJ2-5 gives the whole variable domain EAGVAQSPRYKIIEKRQSVAFWCNPISGHATLYWYQQILGQGPKLLIQFQNNGVVDDSQLPKDRFSAERLKGVDSTLKIQPAKLEDSAVYLCASSLGQGESETQYFGPGTRLLVL.

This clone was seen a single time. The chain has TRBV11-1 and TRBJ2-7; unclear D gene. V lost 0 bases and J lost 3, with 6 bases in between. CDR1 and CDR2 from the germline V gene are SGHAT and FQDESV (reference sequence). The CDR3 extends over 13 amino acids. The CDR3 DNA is TGTGCCAGCAGCTTAGCGGGCAACTACGAGCAGTACTTC. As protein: CASSLAGNYEQYF. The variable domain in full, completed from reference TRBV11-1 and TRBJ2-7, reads EAEVAQSPRYKITEKSQAVAFWCDPISGHATLYWYRQILGQGPELLVQFQDESVVDDSQLPKDRFSAERLKGVDSTLKIQPAELGDSAMYLCASSLAGNYEQYFGPGTRLTVT.